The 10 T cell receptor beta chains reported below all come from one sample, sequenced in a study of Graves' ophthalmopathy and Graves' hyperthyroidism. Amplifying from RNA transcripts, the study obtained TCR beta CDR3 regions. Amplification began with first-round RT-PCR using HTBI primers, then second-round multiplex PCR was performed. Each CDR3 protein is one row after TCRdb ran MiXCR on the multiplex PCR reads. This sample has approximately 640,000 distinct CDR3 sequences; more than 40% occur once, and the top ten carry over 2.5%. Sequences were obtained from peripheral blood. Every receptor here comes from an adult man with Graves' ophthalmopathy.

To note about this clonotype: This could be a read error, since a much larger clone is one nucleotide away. The DNA for the CDR3 is TGTGCCGGCAGCCCCGGGACCAACCAAGAGACCCAGTACTTC. It codes for CAGSPGTNQETQYF. The chain recombines TRBV10-3 with TRBJ2-5, with D perhaps being TRBD1 or TRBD2 (5 bases each). Per the germline V gene, CDR1 is ENHRY and CDR2 is SYGVKD. This CDR3 has 14 residues. V was shortened by 11 bases and J by 0 bases, with 16 bases between the two germline ends.

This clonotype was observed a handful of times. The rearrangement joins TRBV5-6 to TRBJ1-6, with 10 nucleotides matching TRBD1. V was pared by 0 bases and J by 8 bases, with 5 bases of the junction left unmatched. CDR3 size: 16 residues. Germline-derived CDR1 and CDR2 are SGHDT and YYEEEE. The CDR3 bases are TGTGCCAGCAGCTTGGAAATCGGGACAGGGGATTCACCCCTCCACTTT. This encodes CASSLEIGTGDSPLHF.

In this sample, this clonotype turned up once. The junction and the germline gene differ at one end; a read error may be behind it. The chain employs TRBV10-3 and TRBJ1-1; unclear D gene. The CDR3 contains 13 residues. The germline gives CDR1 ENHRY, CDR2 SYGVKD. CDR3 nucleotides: TGTGCCAGCAGCCTAACAGAGAACACTAAAGCTTTCTTT. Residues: CASSLTENTKAFF.

The CDR3 DNA is TGTGCCAGCAGCCAAGAGAGCTTAAAAGACGGACCGCAGTATTTT. This sequence encodes CASSQESLKDGPQYF. The chain couples TRBV25-1 to TRBJ2-3; D gene ambiguous. The CDR3 has 15 residues. CDR1 is MGHDK, CDR2 SYGVNS, per germline. Trimming stripped 6 bases from V and 10 bases from J, with 23 bases between.

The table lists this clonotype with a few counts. CDR3 DNA: TGTGCCAGCACCCACCCGACAGGGGGCACTGAAGCTTTCTTT. Residues: CASTHPTGGTEAFF. The V and J genes are TRBV5-6 and TRBJ1-1, with TRBD1 identical over 9 bases. CDR1 and CDR2 (germline): SGHDT, YYEEEE. J gave up 4 bases and V 6 bases, and 7 bases lay outside the gene matches. CDR3 length equals 14 residues. The full variable domain, in which reference TRBV5-6 and TRBJ1-1 provide the parts outside the CDR3, is DAGVTQSPTHLIKTRGQQVTLRCSPKSGHDTVSWYQQALGQGPQFIFQYYEEEERQRGNFPDRFSGHQFPNYSSELNVNALLLGDSALYLCASTHPTGGTEAFFGQGTRLTVV.

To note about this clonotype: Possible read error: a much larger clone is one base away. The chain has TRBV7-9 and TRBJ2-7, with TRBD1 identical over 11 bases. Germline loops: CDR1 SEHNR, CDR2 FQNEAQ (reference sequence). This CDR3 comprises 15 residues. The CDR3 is CASSLRRTGGYEEYF. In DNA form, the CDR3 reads TGTGCCAGCAGCTTAAGGAGGACAGGGGGCTACGAGGAGTACTTC.

CDR3 DNA sequence: TGTGCCAGCAGCTTTGGGACCACACAAGAGACCCAGTACTTC. Amino acid sequence: CASSFGTTQETQYF. The chain recombines TRBV7-3 with TRBJ2-5; D tentatively fits TRBD1 or TRBD2 (5 bases each). In germline, CDR1 is SGHTA, CDR2 FQGTGA. The CDR3 is made up of 14 amino acids. The V end was cut by 3 bases, the J end by 2 bases, with 10 bases between.

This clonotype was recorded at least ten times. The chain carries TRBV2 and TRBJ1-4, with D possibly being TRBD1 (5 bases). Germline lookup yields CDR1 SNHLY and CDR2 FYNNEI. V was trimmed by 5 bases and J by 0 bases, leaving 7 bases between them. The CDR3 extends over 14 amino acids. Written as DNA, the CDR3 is TGTGCCAGCAGTAGACAGACAACTAATGAAAAACTGTTTTTT. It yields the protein CASSRQTTNEKLFF.

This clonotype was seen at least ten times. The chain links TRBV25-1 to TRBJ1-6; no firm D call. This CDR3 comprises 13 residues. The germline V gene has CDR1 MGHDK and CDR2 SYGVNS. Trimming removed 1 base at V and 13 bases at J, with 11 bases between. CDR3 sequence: CASSEWVSRPLHF. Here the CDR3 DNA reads TGTGCCAGCAGTGAATGGGTATCGCGTCCCCTCCACTTT.

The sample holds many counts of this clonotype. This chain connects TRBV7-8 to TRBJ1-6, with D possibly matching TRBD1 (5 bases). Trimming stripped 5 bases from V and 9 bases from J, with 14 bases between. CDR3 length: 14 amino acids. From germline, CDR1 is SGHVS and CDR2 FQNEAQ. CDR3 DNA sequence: TGTGCCAGCAGCCCGCAGGGTGGTCGTTCACCCCTCCACTTT. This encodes CASSPQGGRSPLHF.